This record covers a single T cell receptor (beta chain). Its recognized antigen is unknown. No qualities accompany the bases; no much larger clone lies one base away. The data originate from a study of blood T cell repertoires in COVID-19 (dated by TCRdb to 2020 to 2021). Background on the whole study: Samples from collaborators originated in the United States, Italy and Spain and spanned both the acute and convalescent phases of COVID-19. The prospective study material was composed of cDNA or gDNA derived from T cells, B-cell-depleted T cells, or PBMCs. Subjects who had been exposed to COVID-19, were actively infected with it, or had recovered from it provided the deeply sampled blood TCRbeta repertoires that made up the dataset. The repertoires were released in a freely available public database intended as a resource for research on the immune response to SARS-CoV-2. The samples were drawn from the first 160 participants of the ongoing ImmuneRACE study and from 1,200 or so subjects provided by 6 global collaborators. Nearly every sample came with metadata listing a de-identified subject ID, COVID-19 status, age in years and sex. Where available, HLA class I and class II types were obtained from metadata supplied by the sample provider rather than from assay-based typing. The research as a whole found: The amount of clinical and demographic metadata varied by source and participant and was provided uncurated.

Whole blood was collected in K2EDTA tubes by collaborating institutions according to the institutions' own protocols. For TCRbeta analysis, collaborators shipped samples in one of three forms: frozen whole blood, isolated PBMCs, or DNA extracted from either of those sample types. The immunoSEQ Assay, a bias-controlled multiplex PCR, was used to amplify TCRbeta CDR3 regions from genomic DNA. The paper's data handling went like this. Nucleated cell counts per sample were estimated from amplification of reference gene primers within the assay. To quantify the absolute abundance of each unique TCRbeta CDR3 rearrangement, sequence reads were collapsed and filtered. Productive Simpson clonality was computed per sample as the square root of Simpson's diversity index over productive rearrangements. Imported from immuneACCESS, the table was reduced by TCRdb to in-frame sequences with V and J called. These copies leave out some clones; in studies compared against another copy, an unresolved V gene accounts for under half, and the cause of the remainder is not known. V, J and clone size were drawn from that table, and D and trimming were deduced from the DNA. The sample data list some 230,000 clones, and roughly 84% of these were observed just once. Around 2% of the sample goes to the ten largest clones.

V is cut by 7 bases and J by 4 bases, and the space between the germline ends is 17 bases. Taken from cysteine to phenylalanine, the CDR3 has 14 residues. Only the CDR3 DNA is retained, 42 bases long and in frame from the first base. Taken from the germline V gene, the CDR1 and CDR2 loops are SQVTM and ANQGSEA. This receptor was taken from a woman aged 55-75 years with acute or convalescent COVID-19. The sequenced material came from peripheral blood. The chain employs TRBV29-1 and TRBJ2-1; perhaps TRBD1 is the D gene, with 6 bases matching. The CDR3 protein: CSAPAARGYNEQFF. The nucleotides are TGCAGCGCCCCCGCGGCCAGGGGATACAATGAGCAGTTCTTC.